The clone carrying this TCR beta chain was seen a single time. Germline CDR1 MDHEN, CDR2 SYDVKM. The CDR3 totals 14 residues. The ends were cut back, 7 bases at V and 1 base at J, with 13 bases in the middle. In the original analysis: By means of reference gene primer amplification, nucleated cell counts were estimated. Repertoires were generated with immunoSEQ multiplex PCR, while TCRdb's copy carries only in-frame clones and drops some. That table supplies the V and J calls and clone size; D and trimming were determined from the DNA. The table records about 300,000 clones, more than 70% of them present only once. This record belongs to a study of blood T cell repertoires in COVID-19. Study overall: Samples came from the United States, Italy and Spain, spanning acute and convalescent COVID-19. In each case, the material was cDNA or gDNA derived from T cells, B-cell-depleted T cells, or PBMCs.

The sequencing input was peripheral blood. The V call is TRBV28, the J call TRBJ1-1, with TRBD1 as a possible D gene (6 bases). The sequence was obtained from a woman aged 50 to 60 with acute or convalescent COVID-19. The CDR3 sequence: CASNSQGTNTEAFF. CDR3 nucleotides: TGTGCCAGCAATTCCCAGGGGACGAACACTGAAGCTTTCTTT.